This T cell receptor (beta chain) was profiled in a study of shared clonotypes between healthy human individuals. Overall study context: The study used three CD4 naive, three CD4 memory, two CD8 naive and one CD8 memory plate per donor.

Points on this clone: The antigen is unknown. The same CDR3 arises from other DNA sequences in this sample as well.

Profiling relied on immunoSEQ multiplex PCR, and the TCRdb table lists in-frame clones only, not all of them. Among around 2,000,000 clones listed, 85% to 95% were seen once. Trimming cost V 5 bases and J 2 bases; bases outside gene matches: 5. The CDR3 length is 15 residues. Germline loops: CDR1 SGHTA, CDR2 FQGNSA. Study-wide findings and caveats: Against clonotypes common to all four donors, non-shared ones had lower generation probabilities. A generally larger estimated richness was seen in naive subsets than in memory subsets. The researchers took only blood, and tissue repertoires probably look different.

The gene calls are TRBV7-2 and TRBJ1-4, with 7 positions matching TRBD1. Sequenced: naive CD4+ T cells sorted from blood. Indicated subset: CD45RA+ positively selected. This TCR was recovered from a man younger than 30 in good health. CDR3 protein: CASSRQGGTNEKLFF. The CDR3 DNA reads TGTGCCAGCAGCCGACAGGGTGGGACTAATGAAAAACTGTTTTTT.